What follows is one T cell receptor (beta chain) and its context. The target antigen is unknown. Unexposed donor CD4+ T cells date from about 2011-2018, before the COVID-19 pandemic. Isolation of CD4+ T cells took place after less than twelve days in culture. Testing used SARS-CoV-2 S/N and four cold-coronavirus spikes on unexposed-donor CD4+ T cells, cells permitting. The record originates from a study of CD4 T cells in relation to SARS-CoV-2 and coronaviruses. Across the study: After less than eleven days of antigen culture, PBMC TCR beta CDR3s were sequenced. Controls used an HIV-1 Nef peptide pool or no peptide. Study-level results: Pre-pandemic and post-infection samples never came from the same donor.

TCRdb's table, derived via immunoSEQ multiplex PCR, lists solely in-frame clones and lacks some. The sample carries tens of thousands of clones, roughly 80% recorded once. J gave up 3 bases and V 4 bases, and 6 bases lay outside the gene matches. The CDR3 loop spans 15 amino acids. From germline, CDR1 is SGHRS and CDR2 YFSETQ. The V call is TRBV5-1, the J call TRBJ2-5; TRBD1 agrees at 10 bases. The receptor comes from a human donor in good health. Material for sequencing was CD4+ T cells from PBMCs, cultured in vitro. The CDR3, as DNA: TGCGCCAGCAGCCACTTGGACAGGGGGAAAGAGACCCAGTACTTC. Translated, it gives CASSHLDRGKETQYF.